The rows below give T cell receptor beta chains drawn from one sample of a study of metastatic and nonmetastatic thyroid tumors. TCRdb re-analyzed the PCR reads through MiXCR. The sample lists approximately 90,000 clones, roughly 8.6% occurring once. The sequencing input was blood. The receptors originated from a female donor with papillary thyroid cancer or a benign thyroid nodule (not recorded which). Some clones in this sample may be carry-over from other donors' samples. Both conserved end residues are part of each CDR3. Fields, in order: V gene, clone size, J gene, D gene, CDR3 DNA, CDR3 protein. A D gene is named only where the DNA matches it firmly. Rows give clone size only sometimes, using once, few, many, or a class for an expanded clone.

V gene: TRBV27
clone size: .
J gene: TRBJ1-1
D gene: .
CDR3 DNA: TGTGCCAGCACCCACGTGGGGGACCCGCGGGGAACTGAAGCTTTCTTT
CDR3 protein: CASTHVGDPRGTEAFF

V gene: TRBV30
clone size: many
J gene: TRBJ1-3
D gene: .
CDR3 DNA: TGTGCCTGGATGTCGGGGACTGGAAACACCATATATTTT
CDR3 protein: CAWMSGTGNTIYF

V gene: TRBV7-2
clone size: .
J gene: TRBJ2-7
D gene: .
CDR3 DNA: TGTGCCAGCAGCCCTGGTTTTAGCAAACACTACGAGCAGTACTTC
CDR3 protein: CASSPGFSKHYEQYF

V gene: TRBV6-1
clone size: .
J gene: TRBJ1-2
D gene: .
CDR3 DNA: TGTGCCAGCCAAATTAATGGGGAATTTCGCGGCTACACCTTC
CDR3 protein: CASQINGEFRGYTF

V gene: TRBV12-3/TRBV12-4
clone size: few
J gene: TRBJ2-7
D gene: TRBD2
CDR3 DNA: TGTGCCAGCAGTATCCTAGGGACTAGGGCATCCGAGCAGTACTTC
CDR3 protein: CASSILGTRASEQYF

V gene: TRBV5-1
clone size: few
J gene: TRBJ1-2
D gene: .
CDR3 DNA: TGCGCCAGCAGCTTGGCGGCAGGGGACTACTATGGCTACACCTTC
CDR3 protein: CASSLAAGDYYGYTF

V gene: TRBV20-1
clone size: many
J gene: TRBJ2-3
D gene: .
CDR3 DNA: TGCAGTGCGTACCAGGGGAGGCCCAAAGATACGCAGTATTTT
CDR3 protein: CSAYQGRPKDTQYF

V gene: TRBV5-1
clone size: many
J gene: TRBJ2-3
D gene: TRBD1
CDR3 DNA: TGCGCCAGCAGCTTGGAAATCACAGGGGGTACAGATACGCAGTATTTT
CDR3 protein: CASSLEITGGTDTQYF

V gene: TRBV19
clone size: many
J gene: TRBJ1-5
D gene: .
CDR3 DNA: TGTGCCAGTAGTAGTCGACAAGGAAATCAGCCCCAGCATTTT
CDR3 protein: CASSSRQGNQPQHF

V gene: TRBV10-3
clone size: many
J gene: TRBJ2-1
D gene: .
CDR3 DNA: TGTGCCATCAGTGAGTCGTTGGGTCCCGGCCATGAGCAGTTCTTC
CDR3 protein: CAISESLGPGHEQFF

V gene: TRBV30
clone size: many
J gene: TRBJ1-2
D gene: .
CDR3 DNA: TGTGCCTGGAGCCGCGGACAGAACTATGGCTACACCTTC
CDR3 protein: CAWSRGQNYGYTF

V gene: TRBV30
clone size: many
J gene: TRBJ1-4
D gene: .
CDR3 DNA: TGTGCCTGGAGCGCAGGCTCTGCAACTAATGAAAAACTGTTTTTT
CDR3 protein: CAWSAGSATNEKLFF

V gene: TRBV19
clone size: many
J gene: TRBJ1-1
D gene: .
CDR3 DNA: TGTGCCACTCAGGTGACAGCCTTGTTGAACACTGAAGCTTTCTTT
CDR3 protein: CATQVTALLNTEAFF

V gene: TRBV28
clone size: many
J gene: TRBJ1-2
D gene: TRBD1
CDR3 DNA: TGTGCCAGCAGCCGTAGGACAGGCTCAACCCTGGGCGGCTACACCTTC
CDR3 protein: CASSRRTGSTLGGYTF

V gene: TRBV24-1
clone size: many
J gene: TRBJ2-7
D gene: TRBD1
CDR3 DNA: TGTGCCACCAGTCAAGACAGGGACGGCTCCTACGAGCAGTACTTC
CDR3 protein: CATSQDRDGSYEQYF

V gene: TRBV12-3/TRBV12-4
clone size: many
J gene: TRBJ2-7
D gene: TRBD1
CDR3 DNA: TGTGCCAGCAGTCAAAAAGACAGGGACCACGAGCAGTACTTC
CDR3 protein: CASSQKDRDHEQYF

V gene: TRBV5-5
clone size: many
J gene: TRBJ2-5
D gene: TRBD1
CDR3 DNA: TGTGCCAGCAGCCCGCGGACAGGACAAGAGACCCAGTACTTC
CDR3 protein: CASSPRTGQETQYF

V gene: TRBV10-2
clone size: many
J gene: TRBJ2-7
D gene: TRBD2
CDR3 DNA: TGCGCCAGCATGGGAGGGTGGAGCGAGCAGTACTTC
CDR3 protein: CASMGGWSEQYF

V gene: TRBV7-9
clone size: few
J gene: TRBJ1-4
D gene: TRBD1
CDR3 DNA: TGTGCCAGCAGCTACTGGACAGGGCCAAGGGATGAAAAACTGTTTTTT
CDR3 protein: CASSYWTGPRDEKLFF

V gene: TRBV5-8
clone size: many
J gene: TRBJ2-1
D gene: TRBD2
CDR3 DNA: TGTGCCAGCAGCTTCAGCGGGGGGGCGGGTGAGCAGTTCTTC
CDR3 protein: CASSFSGGAGEQFF

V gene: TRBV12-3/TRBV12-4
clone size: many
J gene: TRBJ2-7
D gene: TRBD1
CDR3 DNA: TGTGCCAGCAGGAGTACAGGGGCCTACGAGCAGTACTTC
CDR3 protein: CASRSTGAYEQYF

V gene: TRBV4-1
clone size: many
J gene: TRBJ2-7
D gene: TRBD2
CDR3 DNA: TGCGCCAGCAGCCCGGCCACCGGGACTAGCGGGCACCACGAGCAGTACTTC
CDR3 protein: CASSPATGTSGHHEQYF

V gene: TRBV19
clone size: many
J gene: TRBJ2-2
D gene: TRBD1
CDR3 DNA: TGTGCCAGTAGCCTAGAGTATGGACAGGGAAACTTACTATTGGCCGGGGAGCTGTTTTTT
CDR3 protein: CASSLEYGQGNLLLAGELFF

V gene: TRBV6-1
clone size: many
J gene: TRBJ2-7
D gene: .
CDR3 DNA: TGTGCCAGCAGGCCAAACAGGGAGTTCCTCTACTACGAGCAGTACTTC
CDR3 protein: CASRPNREFLYYEQYF

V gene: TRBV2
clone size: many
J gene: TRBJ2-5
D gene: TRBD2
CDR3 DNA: TGTGCCAGCGGTTTCACTAGCGGTTATGGGGAGACCCAGTACTTC
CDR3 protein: CASGFTSGYGETQYF